These 15 T cell receptor beta chains were all obtained from the same sample, sequenced in a study of radiation and T cells in renal cell carcinoma. The method was immunoSEQ multiplex PCR; TCRdb's version includes in-frame clones alone and lacks a portion of them. The sample has about 170,000 clones; around 89% are singletons. Time point of the sample: blood 4 weeks post-SBRT, at nephrectomy. Treatment indicated: 15 Gy SBRT to primary tumor, nephrectomy 4 weeks later. The material sequenced was blood, taken from a patient whose treatment included radiotherapy and nephrectomy. The receptor set was obtained from a woman aged 45 to 65 with renal cell carcinoma.

The CDR3 loop reads CASSRRTTGTLLYEQYF. CDR3 coding DNA: TGTGCCAGTAGTAGACGGACGACAGGGACCCTTCTTTACGAGCAGTACTTC. V is TRBV19 and J is TRBJ2-7, with TRBD1 matching 7 bases. Germline V CDR1 and CDR2: LNHDA, SQIVND (reference sequence). CDR3 length: 17 residues. V lost 4 bases and J lost 4; bases outside the gene matches: 16.

This CDR3 is CASSQGLTNEKLFF. In DNA, the CDR3 is TGCGCCAGCAGCCAGGGACTTACTAATGAAAAACTGTTTTTT. This chain uses TRBV5-1 with TRBJ1-4, with a possible D match to TRBD1 (5 bases). Germline CDR1 reads SGHRS; CDR2 reads YFSETQ. Trimming left V 4 bases short and J 2 bases short, with 9 bases between. The CDR3 runs to 14 residues.

This clone was recorded once. The chain carries TRBV19 and TRBJ1-5; TRBD1 aligns across 8 bases. Losses at the gene ends were 8 bases for V and 4 bases for J; bases not matched to a gene: 7. Germline V lookup: CDR1 LNHDA, CDR2 SQIVND (reference sequence). This CDR3 comprises 14 residues. The DNA for the CDR3 is TGTGCCAGTGGAATTCGACAGGGGAATCAGCCCCAGCATTTT. Translating gives CASGIRQGNQPQHF.

The chain links TRBV4-1 to TRBJ2-5, with D perhaps TRBD2 (5 bases). The germline V gene has CDR1 MGHRA and CDR2 YSYEKL. The V and J ends lost 1 base and 5 bases respectively, with 14 bases between them. The CDR3 has 15 amino acids. The CDR3 DNA reads TGCGCCAGCAGCCAAGTAGGGCTAGCTGGGGAGACCCAGTACTTC. Its translation is CASSQVGLAGETQYF.

In nucleotides, the CDR3 is TGCGCCAGCGATTGGGAGCGGGACACGAACACTGAAGCTTTCTTT. It specifies CASDWERDTNTEAFF. This chain connects TRBV10-2 to TRBJ1-1, with D maybe TRBD1 (6 bases). The CDR3 has 15 amino acids. V lost 8 bases and J lost 1, with 17 bases in between. Germline V gene data show CDR1 as WSHSY and CDR2 as SAAADI.

The chain employs TRBV10-3 and TRBJ2-1; TRBD1 agrees at 9 bases. CDR1 is ENHRY and CDR2 is SYGVKD in the germline V gene. Trimming cost V 6 bases and J 4 bases; bases outside gene matches: 10. This CDR3 comprises 16 residues. The CDR3 sequence: CAISRPGQGKYNEQFF. CDR3 bases: TGTGCCATCAGCCGGCCCGGACAGGGGAAGTACAATGAGCAGTTCTTC.

The chain is built from TRBV29-1 and TRBJ1-2, with D possibly matching TRBD1 (6 bases). The V and J ends lost 7 bases and 1 base respectively, with 13 bases between them. The CDR3 has 13 amino acids. The germline V gene has CDR1 SQVTM and CDR2 ANQGSEA. For the CDR3, the DNA is TGCAGCGCCCTGGACAGTTTTAACTATGGCTACACCTTC. Its translation: CSALDSFNYGYTF.

V is TRBV19 and J is TRBJ1-3, with 7 bases aligning to TRBD1. The CDR3 consists of 18 residues. With 4 bases clipped from V and 0 bases from J, the junction kept 12 bases outside the gene matches. CDR1 is LNHDA and CDR2 is SQIVND in the germline V gene (reference sequence). The CDR3 nucleotides are TGTGCCAGTAGTACCCAACAGGGGATCACCTACTCTGGAAACACCATATATTTT. It is translated as CASSTQQGITYSGNTIYF.

In its sample, this clone was seen once. The chain links TRBV27 to TRBJ1-2; the match to TRBD1 covers 9 bases. The CDR3 is 19 amino acids. V dropped 5 bases and J dropped 7; count of bases not matched to a gene: 23. CDR1 and CDR2 from the germline V gene are MNHEY and SMNVEV (reference sequence). The CDR3 sequence: CASSTEQGAGVGLGLGYTF. CDR3 in DNA: TGTGCCAGCAGTACTGAACAGGGGGCGGGTGTAGGATTGGGGCTTGGCTACACCTTC.

V usage is TRBV4-1 and J usage is TRBJ1-1, with D uncertain. Germline V CDR1 and CDR2: MGHRA, YSYEKL. V lost 4 bases to trimming and J lost 1 base, with 13 bases between them. The CDR3 length is 15 residues. CDR3 nucleotide sequence: TGCGCCAGCAGCCGACGTTTCGGACGGAACACTGAAGCTTTCTTT. This translates into CASSRRFGRNTEAFF.

J is TRBJ1-5 and V is TRBV7-2; D not resolved. The germline V and J ends were trimmed by 4 bases and 1 base, with 8 bases remaining between them. This CDR3 is 14 amino acids long. Germline-derived CDR1 and CDR2 are SGHTA and FQGNSA. Written as DNA, the CDR3 is TGTGCCAGCAGCTCCACTACAAGCAATCAGCCCCAGCATTTT. Translating it yields CASSSTTSNQPQHF.

The CDR3 region is CASSQDGAVYNEQFF. CDR3 coding DNA: TGCGCCAGCAGCCAAGATGGGGCAGTTTACAATGAGCAGTTCTTC. The chain is built from TRBV4-3 and TRBJ2-1; a weak D match, TRBD1 (5 bases). Looked up from germline, CDR1 is LGHNA and CDR2 is YSLEER. The germline V and J ends were trimmed by 0 bases and 4 bases, with 10 bases remaining between them. The CDR3 length is 15 residues.

The V call is TRBV5-1, the J call TRBJ2-7; 9 positions agree with TRBD1. The V and J ends lost 1 base and 6 bases, in that order; junction bases with no gene match: 8. The length of the CDR3 is 15 residues. Germline CDR1 and CDR2: SGHRS and YFSETQ. The chain's CDR3 is CASSLSTDRGSEQYF. The CDR3 DNA reads as TGCGCCAGCAGCTTGTCCACCGACAGGGGGAGCGAGCAGTACTTC.

This chain connects TRBV6-5 to TRBJ1-2; 7 bases agree with TRBD1. The J segment lost 4 bases and the V segment lost 6 bases, leaving 11 bases of the junction unmatched. The germline V gene encodes CDR1 MNHEY and CDR2 SVGAGI. This CDR3 spans 15 amino acids. CDR3 nucleotides: TGTGCCAGCAGACGGGGACAGACCCCTCTCTATGGCTACACCTTC. Residues: CASRRGQTPLYGYTF.

This clone appeared a few times. The rearrangement joins TRBV6-1 to TRBJ1-2, with TRBD1 as a possible D gene (6 bases). This CDR3 is 15 amino acids long. Per germline, CDR1 MNHNS and CDR2 SASEGT. V lost 4 bases and J 1 base, leaving 13 bases between the germline ends. CDR3 DNA: TGTGCCAGCAGTGTCTCAGGGGCACGTAACTATGGCTACACCTTC. It translates to CASSVSGARNYGYTF.